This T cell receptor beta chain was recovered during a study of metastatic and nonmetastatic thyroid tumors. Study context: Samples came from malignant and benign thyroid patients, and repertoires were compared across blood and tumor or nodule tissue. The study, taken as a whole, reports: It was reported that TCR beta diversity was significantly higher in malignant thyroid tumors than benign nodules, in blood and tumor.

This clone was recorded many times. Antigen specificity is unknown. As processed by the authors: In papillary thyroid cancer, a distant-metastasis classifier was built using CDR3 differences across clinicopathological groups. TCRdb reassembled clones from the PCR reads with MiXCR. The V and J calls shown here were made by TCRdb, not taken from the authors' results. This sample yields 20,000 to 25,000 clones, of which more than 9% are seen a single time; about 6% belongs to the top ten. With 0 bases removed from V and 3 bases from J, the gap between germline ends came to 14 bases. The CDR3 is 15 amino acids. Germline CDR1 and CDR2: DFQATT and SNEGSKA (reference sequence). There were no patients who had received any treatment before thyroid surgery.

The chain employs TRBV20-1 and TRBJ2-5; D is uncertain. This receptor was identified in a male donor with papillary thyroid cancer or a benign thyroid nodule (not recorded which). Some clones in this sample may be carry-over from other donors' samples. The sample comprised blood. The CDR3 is CSARDQEQMKETQYF. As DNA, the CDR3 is TGCAGTGCTAGAGATCAGGAGCAGATGAAAGAGACCCAGTACTTC.